This T cell receptor beta chain was captured by sequencing in a study of OX40 agonist ivuxolimab in advanced cancers. The study's findings and limits: Antigen specificity of clonally expanded peripheral T cells was not established. Partial responders receiving 0.1-3.0 mg/kg showed among the lowest clonal expansion.

To note about this clone: Its antigen is unidentified.

Sequencing used immunoSEQ multiplex PCR; TCRdb keeps in-frame clones, though not all of them. Among roughly 97,000 clones listed, approximately 90% were seen once. It was autoimmune disease history or systemic immunosuppression that excluded patients. The CDR3 length is 15 residues. Trimming removed 7 bases from V and 0 bases from J, with 14 bases in between. Per germline, CDR1 MDHEN and CDR2 SYDVKM. The chain joins TRBV28 to TRBJ2-3; no firm D call. The source of this sequence is an adult with an advanced solid tumor such as melanoma, head and neck, liver or kidney cancer. The source was CD4+ or CD8+ T cells sorted from blood, collected in a trial of the OX40 agonist ivuxolimab. CDR3 sequence (DNA): TGTGCCAGCAATGGCCCACCCCCTAGCACAGATACGCAGTATTTT. It yields the protein CASNGPPPSTDTQYF. Based on the CDR3 plus reference TRBV28 and TRBJ2-3, the full variable domain is DVKVTQSSRYLVKRTGEKVFLECVQDMDHENMFWYRQDPGLGLRLIYFSYDVKMKEKGDIPEGYSVSREKKERFSLILESASTNQTSMYLCASNGPPPSTDTQYFGPGTRLTVL.